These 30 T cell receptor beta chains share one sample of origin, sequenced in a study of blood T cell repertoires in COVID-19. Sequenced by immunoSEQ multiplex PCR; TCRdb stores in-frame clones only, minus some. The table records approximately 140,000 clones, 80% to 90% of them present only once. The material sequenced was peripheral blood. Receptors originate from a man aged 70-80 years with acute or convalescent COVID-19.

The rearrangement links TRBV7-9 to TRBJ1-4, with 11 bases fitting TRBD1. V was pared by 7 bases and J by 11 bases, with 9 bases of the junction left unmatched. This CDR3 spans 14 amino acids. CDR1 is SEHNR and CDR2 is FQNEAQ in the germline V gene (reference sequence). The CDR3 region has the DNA TGTGCCAGCAATACGGGACAGGGGGGAGGGAAACTGTTTTTT. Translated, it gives CASNTGQGGGKLFF.

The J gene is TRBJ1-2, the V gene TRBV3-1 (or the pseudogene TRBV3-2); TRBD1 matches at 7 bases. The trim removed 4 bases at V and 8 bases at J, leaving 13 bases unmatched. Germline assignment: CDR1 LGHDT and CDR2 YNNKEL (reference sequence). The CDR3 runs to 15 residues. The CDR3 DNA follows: TGTGCCAGCAGCCCGGGCCAAATCCCAGGGGGAGGCTACACCTTC. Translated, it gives CASSPGQIPGGGYTF.

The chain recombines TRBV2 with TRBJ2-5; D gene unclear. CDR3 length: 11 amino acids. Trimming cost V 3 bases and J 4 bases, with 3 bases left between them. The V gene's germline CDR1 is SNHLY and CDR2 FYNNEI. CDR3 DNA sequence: TGTGCCAGCAGTGAGAGAGAGACCCAGTACTTC. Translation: CASSERETQYF.

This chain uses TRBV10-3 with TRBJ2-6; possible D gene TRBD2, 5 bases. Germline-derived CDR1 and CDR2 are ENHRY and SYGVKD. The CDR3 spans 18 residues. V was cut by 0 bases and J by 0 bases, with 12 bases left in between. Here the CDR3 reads CAISESPLGVSGANVLTF. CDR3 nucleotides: TGTGCCATCAGTGAGTCACCCCTGGGAGTCTCTGGGGCCAACGTCCTGACTTTC.

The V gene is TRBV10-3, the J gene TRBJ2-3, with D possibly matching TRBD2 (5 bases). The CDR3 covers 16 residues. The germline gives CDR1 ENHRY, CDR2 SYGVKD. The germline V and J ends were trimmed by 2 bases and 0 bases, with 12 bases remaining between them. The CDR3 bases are TGTGCCATCAGTGAGGCGAAAGCGGAAAGCACAGATACGCAGTATTTT. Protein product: CAISEAKAESTDTQYF.

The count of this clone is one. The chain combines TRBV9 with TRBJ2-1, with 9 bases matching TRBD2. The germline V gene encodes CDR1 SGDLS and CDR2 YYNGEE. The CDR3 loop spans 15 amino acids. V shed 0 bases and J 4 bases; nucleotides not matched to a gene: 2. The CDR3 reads CASSVGAGGYNEQFF. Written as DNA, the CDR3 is TGTGCCAGCAGCGTAGGGGCGGGAGGGTACAATGAGCAGTTCTTC. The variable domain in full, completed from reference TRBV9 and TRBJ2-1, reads DSGVTQTPKHLITATGQRVTLRCSPRSGDLSVYWYQQSLDQGLQFLIQYYNGEERAKGNILERFSAQQFPDLHSELNLSSLELGDSALYFCASSVGAGGYNEQFFGPGTRLTVL.

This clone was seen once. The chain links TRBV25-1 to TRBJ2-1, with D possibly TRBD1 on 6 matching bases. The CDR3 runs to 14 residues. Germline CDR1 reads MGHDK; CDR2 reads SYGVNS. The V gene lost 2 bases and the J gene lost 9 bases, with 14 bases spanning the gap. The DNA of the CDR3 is TGTGCCAGCAGTGAAGAAGGACAGTCCCCTGAGCAGTTCTTC. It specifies CASSEEGQSPEQFF.

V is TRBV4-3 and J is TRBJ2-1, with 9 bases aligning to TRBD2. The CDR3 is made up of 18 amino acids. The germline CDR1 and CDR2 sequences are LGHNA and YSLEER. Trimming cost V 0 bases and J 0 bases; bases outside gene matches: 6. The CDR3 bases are TGCGCCAGCAGCCAAGATCGCACTAGCGGGTTCTCCTACAATGAGCAGTTCTTC. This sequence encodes CASSQDRTSGFSYNEQFF.

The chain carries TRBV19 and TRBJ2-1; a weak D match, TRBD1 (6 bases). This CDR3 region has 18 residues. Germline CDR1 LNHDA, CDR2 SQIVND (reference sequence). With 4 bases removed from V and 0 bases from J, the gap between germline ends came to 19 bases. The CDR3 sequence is CASSRSGGAPSSYNEQFF. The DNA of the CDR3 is TGTGCCAGTAGTAGGTCTGGGGGCGCCCCGAGCTCCTACAATGAGCAGTTCTTC.

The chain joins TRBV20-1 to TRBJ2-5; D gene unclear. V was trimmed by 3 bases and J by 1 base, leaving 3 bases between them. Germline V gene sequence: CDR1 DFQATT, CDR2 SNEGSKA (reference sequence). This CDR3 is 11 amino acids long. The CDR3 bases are TGCAGTGCTAGCGGCCAAGAGACCCAGTACTTC. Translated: CSASGQETQYF.

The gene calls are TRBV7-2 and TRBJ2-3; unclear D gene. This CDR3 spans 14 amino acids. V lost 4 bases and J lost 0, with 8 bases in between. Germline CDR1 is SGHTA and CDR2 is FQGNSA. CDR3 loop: CASSSLVSTDTQYF. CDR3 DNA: TGTGCCAGCAGCTCCCTTGTCAGCACAGATACGCAGTATTTT.

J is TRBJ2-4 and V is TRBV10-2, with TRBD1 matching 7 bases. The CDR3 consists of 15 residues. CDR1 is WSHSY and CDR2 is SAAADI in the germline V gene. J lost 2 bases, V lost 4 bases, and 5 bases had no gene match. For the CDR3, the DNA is TGCGCCAGCAGTGGGACAGGCGGAACCAAAAACATTCAGTACTTC. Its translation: CASSGTGGTKNIQYF.

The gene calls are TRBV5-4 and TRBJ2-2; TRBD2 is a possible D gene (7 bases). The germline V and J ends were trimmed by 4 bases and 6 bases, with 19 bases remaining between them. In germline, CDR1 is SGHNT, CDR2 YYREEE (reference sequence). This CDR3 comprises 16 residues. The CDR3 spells CASSPGGGIKAGELFF. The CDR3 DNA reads TGTGCCAGCAGCCCGGGGGGCGGGATAAAGGCCGGGGAGCTGTTTTTT. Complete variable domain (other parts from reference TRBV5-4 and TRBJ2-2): ETGVTQSPTHLIKTRGQQVTLRCSSQSGHNTVSWYQQALGQGPQFIFQYYREEENGRGNFPPRFSGLQFPNYSSELNVNALELDDSALYLCASSPGGGIKAGELFFGEGSRLTVL.

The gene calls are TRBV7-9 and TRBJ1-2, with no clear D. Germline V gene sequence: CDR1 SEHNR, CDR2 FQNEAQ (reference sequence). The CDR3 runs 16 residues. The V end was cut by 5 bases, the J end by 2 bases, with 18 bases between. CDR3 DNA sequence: TGTGCCAGCAGCCCTTACGGAACCGGGATCAACTATGGCTACACCTTC. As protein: CASSPYGTGINYGYTF.

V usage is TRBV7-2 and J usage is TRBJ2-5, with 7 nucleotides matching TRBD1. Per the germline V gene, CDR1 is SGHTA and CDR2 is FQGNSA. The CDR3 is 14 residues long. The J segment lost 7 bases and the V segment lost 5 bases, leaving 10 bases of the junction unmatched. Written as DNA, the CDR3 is TGTGCCAGCAGCCCTATGACAGGGTTAGGGACCCAGTACTTC. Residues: CASSPMTGLGTQYF.

The CDR3 is CASSFGDSLSGNTIYF. The DNA for the CDR3 is TGCGCCAGCAGCTTCGGGGACAGCCTCTCTGGAAACACCATATATTTT. This chain uses TRBV5-1 with TRBJ1-3; TRBD1 matches 7 bases. With V trimmed by 2 bases and J by 0 bases, 5 bases remained unmatched. Germline lookup yields CDR1 SGHRS and CDR2 YFSETQ. This CDR3 comprises 16 residues.

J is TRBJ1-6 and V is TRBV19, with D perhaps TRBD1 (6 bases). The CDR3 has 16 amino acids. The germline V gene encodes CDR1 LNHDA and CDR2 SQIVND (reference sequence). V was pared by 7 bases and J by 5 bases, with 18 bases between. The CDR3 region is CASTQNAGADNSPLHF. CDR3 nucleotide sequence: TGTGCCAGTACCCAAAATGCGGGGGCTGATAATTCACCCCTCCACTTT.

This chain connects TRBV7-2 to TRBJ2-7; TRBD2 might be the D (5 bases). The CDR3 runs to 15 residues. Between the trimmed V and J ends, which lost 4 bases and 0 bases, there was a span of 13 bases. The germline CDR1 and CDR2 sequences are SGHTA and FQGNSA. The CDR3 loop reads CASSSPDTSSYEQYF. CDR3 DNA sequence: TGTGCCAGCAGCTCCCCCGACACTAGCTCCTACGAGCAGTACTTC.

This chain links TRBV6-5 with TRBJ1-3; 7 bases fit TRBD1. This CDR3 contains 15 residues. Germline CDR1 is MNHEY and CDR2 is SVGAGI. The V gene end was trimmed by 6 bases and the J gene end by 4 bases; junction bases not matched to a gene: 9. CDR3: CASRRQGSPGNTIYF. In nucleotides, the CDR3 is TGTGCCAGCAGGCGACAGGGTTCCCCCGGAAACACCATATATTTT.

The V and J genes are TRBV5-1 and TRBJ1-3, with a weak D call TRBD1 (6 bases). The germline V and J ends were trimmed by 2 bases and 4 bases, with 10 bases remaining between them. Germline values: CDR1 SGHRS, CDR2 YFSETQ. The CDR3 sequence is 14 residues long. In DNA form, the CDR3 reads TGCGCCAGCAGCTTAACAGGGTTCGGAAACACCATATATTTT. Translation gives CASSLTGFGNTIYF.

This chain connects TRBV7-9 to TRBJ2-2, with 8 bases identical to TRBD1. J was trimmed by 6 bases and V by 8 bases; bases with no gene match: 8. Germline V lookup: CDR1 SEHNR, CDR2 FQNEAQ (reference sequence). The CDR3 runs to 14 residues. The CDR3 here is CASGQGQGAGELFF. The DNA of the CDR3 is TGTGCCAGCGGACAGGGCCAGGGAGCCGGGGAGCTGTTTTTT.

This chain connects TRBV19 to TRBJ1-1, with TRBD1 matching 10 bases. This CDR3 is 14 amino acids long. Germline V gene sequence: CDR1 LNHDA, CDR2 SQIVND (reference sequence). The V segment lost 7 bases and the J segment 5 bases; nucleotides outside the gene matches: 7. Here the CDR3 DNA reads TGTGCCAGTAAGCGACAGGGGGCTGGGACTGAAGCTTTCTTT. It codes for CASKRQGAGTEAFF. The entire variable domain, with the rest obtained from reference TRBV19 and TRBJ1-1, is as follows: DGGITQSPKYLFRKEGQNVTLSCEQNLNHDAMYWYRQDPGQGLRLIYYSQIVNDFQKGDIAEGYSVSREKKESFPLTVTSAQKNPTAFYLCASKRQGAGTEAFFGQGTRLTVV.

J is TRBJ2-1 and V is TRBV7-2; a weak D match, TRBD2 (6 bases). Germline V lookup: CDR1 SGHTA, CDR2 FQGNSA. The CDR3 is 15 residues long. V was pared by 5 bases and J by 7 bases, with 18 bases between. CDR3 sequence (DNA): TGTGCCAGCAGCCTTAGCGGACCCGGGATTAATGAGCAGTTCTTC. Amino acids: CASSLSGPGINEQFF. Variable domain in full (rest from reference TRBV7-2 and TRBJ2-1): GAGVSQSPSNKVTEKGKDVELRCDPISGHTALYWYRQSLGQGLEFLIYFQGNSAPDKSGLPSDRFSAERTGGSVSTLTIQRTQQEDSAVYLCASSLSGPGINEQFFGPGTRLTVL.

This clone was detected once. In DNA, the CDR3 is TGTGCCAGTACACAGGGGGCATCTTTCTTTAACTATGGCTACACCTTC. Residues: CASTQGASFFNYGYTF. V usage is TRBV19 and J usage is TRBJ1-2; 9 bases fit TRBD1. Germline values: CDR1 LNHDA, CDR2 SQIVND (reference sequence). V shed 7 bases and J 1 base; nucleotides not matched to a gene: 10. The CDR3 runs 16 residues.

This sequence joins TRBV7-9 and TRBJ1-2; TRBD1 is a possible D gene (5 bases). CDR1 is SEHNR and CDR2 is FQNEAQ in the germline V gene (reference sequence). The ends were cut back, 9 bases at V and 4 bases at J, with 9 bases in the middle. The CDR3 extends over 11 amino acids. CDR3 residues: CASTQAYGYTF. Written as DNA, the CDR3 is TGTGCCAGTACACAGGCCTATGGCTACACCTTC.

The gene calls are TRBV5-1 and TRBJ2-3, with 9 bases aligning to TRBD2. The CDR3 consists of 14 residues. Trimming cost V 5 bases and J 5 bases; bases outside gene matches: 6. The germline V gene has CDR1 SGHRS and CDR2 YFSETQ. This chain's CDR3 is CASRREGRIDTQYF. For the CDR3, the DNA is TGCGCCAGCAGGCGGGAGGGCCGCATAGATACGCAGTATTTT.

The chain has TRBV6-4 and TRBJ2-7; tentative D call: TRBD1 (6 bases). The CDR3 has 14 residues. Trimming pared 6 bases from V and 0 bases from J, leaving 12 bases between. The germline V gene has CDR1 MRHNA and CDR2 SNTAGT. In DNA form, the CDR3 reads TGTGCCAGCAGGGGGGCACGGAGCTCCTACGAGCAGTACTTC. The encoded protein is CASRGARSSYEQYF.

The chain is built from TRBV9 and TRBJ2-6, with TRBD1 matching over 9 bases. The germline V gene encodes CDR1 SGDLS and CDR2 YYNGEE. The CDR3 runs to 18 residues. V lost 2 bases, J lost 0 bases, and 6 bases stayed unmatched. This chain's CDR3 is CASSVRDRVFSGANVLTF. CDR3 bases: TGTGCCAGCAGCGTCCGGGACAGGGTCTTCTCTGGGGCCAACGTCCTGACTTTC.

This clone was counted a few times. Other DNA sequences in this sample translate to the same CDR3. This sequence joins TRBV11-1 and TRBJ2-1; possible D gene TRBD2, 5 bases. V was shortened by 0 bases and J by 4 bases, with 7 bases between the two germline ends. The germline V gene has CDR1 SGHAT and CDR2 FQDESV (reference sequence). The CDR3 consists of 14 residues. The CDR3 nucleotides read TGTGCCAGCAGCTTAGCGGGGAGATACAATGAGCAGTTCTTC. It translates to CASSLAGRYNEQFF.

CDR3 nucleotide sequence: TGCGCCAGCAGCTTGGGCCTAGCGGGAGGAAGGGAGCAGTTCTTC. Translated: CASSLGLAGGREQFF. The chain uses TRBV5-1 and TRBJ2-1, with 11 bases that match TRBD2. The V segment lost 0 bases and the J segment 10 bases; nucleotides outside the gene matches: 6. CDR1 is SGHRS and CDR2 is YFSETQ in the germline V gene. This CDR3 contains 15 residues.